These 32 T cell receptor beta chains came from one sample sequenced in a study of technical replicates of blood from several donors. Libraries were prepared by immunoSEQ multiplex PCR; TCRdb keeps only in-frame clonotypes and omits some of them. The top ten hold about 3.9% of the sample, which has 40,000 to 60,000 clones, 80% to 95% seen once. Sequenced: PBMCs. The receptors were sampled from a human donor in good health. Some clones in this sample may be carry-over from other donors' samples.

The chain's CDR3 is CASSLRGTGVGDTQYF. CDR3 coding DNA: TGTGCCAGCAGCTTACGGGGGACAGGGGTAGGGGATACGCAGTATTTT. The gene calls are TRBV7-2 and TRBJ2-3, with TRBD1 matching 10 bases. Germline CDR1 is SGHTA and CDR2 is FQGNSA. The CDR3 has 16 residues. V was pared by 2 bases and J by 6 bases, with 8 bases of the junction left unmatched.

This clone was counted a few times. CDR3 sequence (DNA): TGTGCCAGCAGCCGAGCCGGACAGTCGGCTTTCTTT. Translating gives CASSRAGQSAFF. The chain links TRBV7-2 to TRBJ1-1, with D perhaps matching TRBD1 (6 bases). The CDR3 spans 12 residues. V shed 5 bases and J shed 11 bases, with 15 bases lying between them. Per the germline V gene, CDR1 is SGHTA and CDR2 is FQGNSA.

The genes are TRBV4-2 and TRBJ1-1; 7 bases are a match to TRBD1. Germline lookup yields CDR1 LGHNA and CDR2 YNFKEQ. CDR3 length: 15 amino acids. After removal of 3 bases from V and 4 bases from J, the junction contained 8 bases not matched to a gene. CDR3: CASSQVQGLGTEAFF. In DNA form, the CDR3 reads TGTGCCAGCAGCCAGGTACAGGGGCTCGGCACTGAAGCTTTCTTT.

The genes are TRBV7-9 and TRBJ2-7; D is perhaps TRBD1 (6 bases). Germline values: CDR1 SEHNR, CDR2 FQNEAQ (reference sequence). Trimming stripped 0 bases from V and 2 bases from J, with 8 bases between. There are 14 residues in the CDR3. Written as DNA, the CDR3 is TGTGCCAGCAGCTTAGCAGGGGGAGCCTACGAGCAGTACTTC. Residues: CASSLAGGAYEQYF.

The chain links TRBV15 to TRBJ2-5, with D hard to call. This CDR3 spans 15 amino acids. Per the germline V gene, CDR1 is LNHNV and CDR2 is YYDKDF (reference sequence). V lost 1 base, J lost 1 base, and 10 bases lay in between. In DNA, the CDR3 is TGTGCCACCAGCAGAGGAGGCTTGAGCCAAGAGACCCAGTACTTC. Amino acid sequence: CATSRGGLSQETQYF.

The CDR3 reads CASSVYGGPGEQYF. Here the CDR3 DNA reads TGTGCCAGCAGCGTATATGGAGGGCCCGGGGAGCAGTACTTC. The chain joins TRBV9 to TRBJ2-7, with D possibly TRBD2 on 6 matching bases. The CDR3 sequence is 14 residues long. Germline V gives CDR1 SGDLS, CDR2 YYNGEE. Deletions cut 1 base from V and 7 bases from J, with 15 bases between.

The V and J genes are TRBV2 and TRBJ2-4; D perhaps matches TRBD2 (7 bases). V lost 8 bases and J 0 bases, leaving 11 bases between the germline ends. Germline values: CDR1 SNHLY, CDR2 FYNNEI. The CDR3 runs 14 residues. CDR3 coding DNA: TGTGCCAGCGGGGGGGCTGTAGCCAAAAACATTCAGTACTTC. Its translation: CASGGAVAKNIQYF. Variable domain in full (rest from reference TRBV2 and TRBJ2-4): EPEVTQTPSHQVTQMGQEVILRCVPISNHLYFYWYRQILGQKVEFLVSFYNNEISEKSEIFDDQFSVERPDGSNFTLKIRSTKLEDSAMYFCASGGAVAKNIQYFGAGTRLSVL.

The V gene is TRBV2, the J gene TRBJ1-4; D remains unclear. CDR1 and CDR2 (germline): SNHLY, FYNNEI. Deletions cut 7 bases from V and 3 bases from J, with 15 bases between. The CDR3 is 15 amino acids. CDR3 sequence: CASTVSRGANEKLFF. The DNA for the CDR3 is TGTGCCAGCACCGTCTCACGGGGTGCTAATGAAAAACTGTTTTTT. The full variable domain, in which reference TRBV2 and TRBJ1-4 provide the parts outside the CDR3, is EPEVTQTPSHQVTQMGQEVILRCVPISNHLYFYWYRQILGQKVEFLVSFYNNEISEKSEIFDDQFSVERPDGSNFTLKIRSTKLEDSAMYFCASTVSRGANEKLFFGSGTQLSVL.

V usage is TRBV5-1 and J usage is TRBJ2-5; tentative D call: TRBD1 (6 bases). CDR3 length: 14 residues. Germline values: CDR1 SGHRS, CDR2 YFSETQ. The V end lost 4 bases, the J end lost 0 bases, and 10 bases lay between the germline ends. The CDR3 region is CASSPRDNQETQYF. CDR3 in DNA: TGCGCCAGCAGCCCCCGGGACAACCAAGAGACCCAGTACTTC.

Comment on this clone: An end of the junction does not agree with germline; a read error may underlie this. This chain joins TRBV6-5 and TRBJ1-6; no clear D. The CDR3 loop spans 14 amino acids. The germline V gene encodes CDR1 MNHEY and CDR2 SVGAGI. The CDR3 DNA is TGTGCCAGCAGATGGCCGTCCTCTAATTCACCCCTCCACTTT. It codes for CASRWPSSNSPLHF.

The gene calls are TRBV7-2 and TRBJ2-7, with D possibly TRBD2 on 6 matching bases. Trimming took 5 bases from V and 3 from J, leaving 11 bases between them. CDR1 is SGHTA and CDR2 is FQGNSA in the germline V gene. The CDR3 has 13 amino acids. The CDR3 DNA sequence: TGTGCCAGCAGCGCCGTGCGGGGCTACGAGCAGTACTTC. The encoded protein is CASSAVRGYEQYF.

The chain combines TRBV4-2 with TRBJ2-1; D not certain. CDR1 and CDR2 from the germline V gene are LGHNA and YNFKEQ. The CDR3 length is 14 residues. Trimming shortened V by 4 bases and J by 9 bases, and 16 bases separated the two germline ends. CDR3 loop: CASSLEVEGVEQFF. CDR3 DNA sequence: TGTGCCAGCAGCCTCGAGGTGGAAGGTGTTGAGCAGTTCTTC.

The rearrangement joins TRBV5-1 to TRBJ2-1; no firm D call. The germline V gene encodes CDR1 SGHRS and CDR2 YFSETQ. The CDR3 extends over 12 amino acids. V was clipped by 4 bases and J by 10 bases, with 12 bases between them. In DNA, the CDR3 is TGCGCCAGCAGCCAGGAACCATACGAGCAGTTCTTC. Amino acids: CASSQEPYEQFF.

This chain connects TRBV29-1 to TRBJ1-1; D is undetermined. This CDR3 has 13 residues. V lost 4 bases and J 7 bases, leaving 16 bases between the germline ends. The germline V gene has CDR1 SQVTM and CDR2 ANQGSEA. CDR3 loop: CSVARAGISEAFF. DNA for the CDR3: TGCAGCGTTGCTAGGGCCGGGATCAGTGAAGCTTTCTTT.

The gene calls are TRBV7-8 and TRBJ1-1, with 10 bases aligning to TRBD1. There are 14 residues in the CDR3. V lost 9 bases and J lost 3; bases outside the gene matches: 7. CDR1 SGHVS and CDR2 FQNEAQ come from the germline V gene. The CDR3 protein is CASRWDRGDTEAFF. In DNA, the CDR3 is TGTGCCAGTAGATGGGACAGGGGAGACACTGAAGCTTTCTTT. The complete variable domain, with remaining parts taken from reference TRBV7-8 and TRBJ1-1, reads GAGVSQSPRYKVAKRGQDVALRCDPISGHVSLFWYQQALGQGPEFLTYFQNEAQLDKSGLPSDRFFAERPEGSVSTLKIQRTQQEDSAVYLCASRWDRGDTEAFFGQGTRLTVV.

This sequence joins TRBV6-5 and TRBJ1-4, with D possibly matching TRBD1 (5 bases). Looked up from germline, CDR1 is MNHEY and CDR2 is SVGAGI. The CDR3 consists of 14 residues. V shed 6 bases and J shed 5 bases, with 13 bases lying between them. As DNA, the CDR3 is TGTGCCAGCAGACCGGGACTTCGCAATGAAAAACTGTTTTTT. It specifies CASRPGLRNEKLFF.

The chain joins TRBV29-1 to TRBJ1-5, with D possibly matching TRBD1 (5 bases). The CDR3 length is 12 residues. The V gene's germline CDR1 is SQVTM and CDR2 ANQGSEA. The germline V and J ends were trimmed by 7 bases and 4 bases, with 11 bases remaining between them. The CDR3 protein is CSAGTPNQPQHF. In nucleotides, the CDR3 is TGCAGCGCCGGGACTCCAAATCAGCCCCAGCATTTT.

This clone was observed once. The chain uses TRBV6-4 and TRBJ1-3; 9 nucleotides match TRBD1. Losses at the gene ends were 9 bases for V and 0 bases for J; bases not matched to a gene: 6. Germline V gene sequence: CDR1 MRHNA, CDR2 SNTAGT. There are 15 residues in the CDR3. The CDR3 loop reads CARWDRARSGNTIYF. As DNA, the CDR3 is TGTGCCAGATGGGACAGGGCCCGCTCTGGAAACACCATATATTTT.

The DNA for the CDR3 is TGTGCCAGCAGCTTAGTGCGGGAGGGCACCGAGCAGTACTTC. Translated, it gives CASSLVREGTEQYF. The chain recombines TRBV11-2 with TRBJ2-7; 9 nucleotides agree with TRBD2. Trimming at V came to 1 base and at J to 6 bases, leaving 4 bases not matched to a gene. This CDR3 spans 14 amino acids. Germline assignment: CDR1 SGHAT and CDR2 FQNNGV. Variable domain in full (rest from reference TRBV11-2 and TRBJ2-7): EAGVAQSPRYKIIEKRQSVAFWCNPISGHATLYWYQQILGQGPKLLIQFQNNGVVDDSQLPKDRFSAERLKGVDSTLKIQPAKLEDSAVYLCASSLVREGTEQYFGPGTRLTVT.

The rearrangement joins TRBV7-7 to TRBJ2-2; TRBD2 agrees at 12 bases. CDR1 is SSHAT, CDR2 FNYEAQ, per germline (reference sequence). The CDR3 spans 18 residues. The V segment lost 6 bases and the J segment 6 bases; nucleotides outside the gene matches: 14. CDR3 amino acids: CASSPGLAGTGGAGELFF. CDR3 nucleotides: TGTGCCAGCAGTCCGGGACTAGCGGGTACTGGTGGAGCCGGGGAGCTGTTTTTT.

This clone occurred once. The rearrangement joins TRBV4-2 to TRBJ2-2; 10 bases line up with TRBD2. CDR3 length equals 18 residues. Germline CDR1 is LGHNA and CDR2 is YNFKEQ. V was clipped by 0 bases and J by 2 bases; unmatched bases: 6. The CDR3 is CASSQEAIAGGNTGELFF. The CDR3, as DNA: TGTGCCAGCAGCCAAGAGGCGATAGCGGGGGGAAACACCGGGGAGCTGTTTTTT.

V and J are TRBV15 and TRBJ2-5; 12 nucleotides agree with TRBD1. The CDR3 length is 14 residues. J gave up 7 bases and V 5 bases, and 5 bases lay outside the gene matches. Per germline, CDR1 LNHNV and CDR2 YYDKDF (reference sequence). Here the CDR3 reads CATSRDRGLGTQYF. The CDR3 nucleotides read TGTGCCACCAGCCGGGACAGGGGGCTCGGGACCCAGTACTTC.

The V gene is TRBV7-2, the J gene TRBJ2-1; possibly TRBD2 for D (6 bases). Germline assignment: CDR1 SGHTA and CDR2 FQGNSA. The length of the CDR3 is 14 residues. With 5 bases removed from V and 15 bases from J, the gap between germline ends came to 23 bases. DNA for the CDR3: TGTGCCAGCAGCGGTCTGCGGGGCCCGGCCGGTCGGTTCTTC. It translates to CASSGLRGPAGRFF.

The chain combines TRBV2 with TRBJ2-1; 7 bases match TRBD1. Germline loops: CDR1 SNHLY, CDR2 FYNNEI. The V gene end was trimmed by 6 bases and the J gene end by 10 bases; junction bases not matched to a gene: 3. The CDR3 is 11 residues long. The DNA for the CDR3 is TGTGCCAGCAGGACAGGGAGAGAGCAGTTCTTC. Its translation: CASRTGREQFF.

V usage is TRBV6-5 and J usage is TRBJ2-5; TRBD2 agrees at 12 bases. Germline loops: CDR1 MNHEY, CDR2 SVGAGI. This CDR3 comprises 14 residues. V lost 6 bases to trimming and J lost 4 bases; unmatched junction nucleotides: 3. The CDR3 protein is CASRTSGRPETQYF. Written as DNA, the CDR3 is TGTGCCAGCAGAACTAGCGGGAGGCCAGAGACCCAGTACTTC.

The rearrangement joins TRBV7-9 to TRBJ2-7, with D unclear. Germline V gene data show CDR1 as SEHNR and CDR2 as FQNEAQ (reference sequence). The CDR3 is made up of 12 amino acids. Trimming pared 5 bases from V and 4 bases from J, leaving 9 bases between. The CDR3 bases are TGTGCCAGCAGCCCCGACAAATACGAGCAGTACTTC. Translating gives CASSPDKYEQYF.

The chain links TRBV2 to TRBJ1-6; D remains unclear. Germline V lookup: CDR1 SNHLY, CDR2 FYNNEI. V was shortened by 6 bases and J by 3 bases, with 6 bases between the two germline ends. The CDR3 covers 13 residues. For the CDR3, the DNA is TGTGCCAGCAGCTCAGACTATAATTCACCCCTCCACTTT. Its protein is CASSSDYNSPLHF.

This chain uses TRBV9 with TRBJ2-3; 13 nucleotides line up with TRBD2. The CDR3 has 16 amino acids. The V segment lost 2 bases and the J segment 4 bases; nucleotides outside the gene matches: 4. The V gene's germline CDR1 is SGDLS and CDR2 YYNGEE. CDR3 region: CASSVRGLAGPDTQYF. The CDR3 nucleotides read TGTGCCAGCAGCGTTCGGGGACTAGCGGGGCCAGATACGCAGTATTTT.

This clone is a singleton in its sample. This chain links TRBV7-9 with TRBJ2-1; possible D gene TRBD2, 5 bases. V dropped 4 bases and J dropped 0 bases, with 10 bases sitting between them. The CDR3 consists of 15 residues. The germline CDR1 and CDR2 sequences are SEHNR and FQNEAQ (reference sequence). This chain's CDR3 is CASSSAEVSYNEQFF. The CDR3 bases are TGTGCCAGCAGCTCAGCGGAGGTCTCCTACAATGAGCAGTTCTTC.

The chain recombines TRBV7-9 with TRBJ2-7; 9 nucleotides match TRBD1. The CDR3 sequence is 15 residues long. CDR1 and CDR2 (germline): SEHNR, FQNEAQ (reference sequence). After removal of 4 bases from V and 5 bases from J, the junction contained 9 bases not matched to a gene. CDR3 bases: TGTGCCAGCAGCTCCCATGGACAGGGGTTCAACGAGCAGTACTTC. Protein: CASSSHGQGFNEQYF. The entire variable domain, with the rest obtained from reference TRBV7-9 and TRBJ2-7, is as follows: DTGVSQNPRHKITKRGQNVTFRCDPISEHNRLYWYRQTLGQGPEFLTYFQNEAQLEKSRLLSDRFSAERPKGSFSTLEIQRTEQGDSAMYLCASSSHGQGFNEQYFGPGTRLTVT.

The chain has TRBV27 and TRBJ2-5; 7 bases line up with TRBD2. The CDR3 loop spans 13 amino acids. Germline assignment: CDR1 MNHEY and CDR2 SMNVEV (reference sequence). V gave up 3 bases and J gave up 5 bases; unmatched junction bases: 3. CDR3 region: CASSFKGGETQYF. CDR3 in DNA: TGTGCCAGCAGTTTTAAGGGAGGGGAGACCCAGTACTTC.

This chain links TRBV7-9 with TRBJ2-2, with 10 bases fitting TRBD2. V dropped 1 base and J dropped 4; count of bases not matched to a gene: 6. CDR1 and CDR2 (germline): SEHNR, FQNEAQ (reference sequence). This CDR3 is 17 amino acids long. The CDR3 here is CASSLVPSGSGTGELFF. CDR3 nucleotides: TGTGCCAGCAGCTTAGTTCCTAGCGGGAGTGGCACCGGGGAGCTGTTTTTT.